This T cell receptor (beta chain) was recorded in a study of cytomegalovirus exposure and HLA in healthy donors. Repertoires were generated with immunoSEQ multiplex PCR, while TCRdb's copy carries only in-frame clones and drops some. The table shows fewer than 400,000 clones, with over 75% occurring only once. Germline V gene data show CDR1 as KGHSH and CDR2 as LQKENI. The germline V and J ends were trimmed by 0 bases and 1 base, with 6 bases remaining between them. CDR3 length equals 14 residues. A note on this clone: No antigen is known for it.

General study results and limits: Among TCR sequences, most were rare, though some public TCRs appeared in many donors. Listed as cytomegalovirus-associated were 170 or so TCR beta chains.

Specimen: PBMCs. The chain couples TRBV18 to TRBJ1-1, with D unresolved. The receptor's source is a man younger than 45 in good health and CMV-seronegative. CDR3: CASSPPGRNTEAFF. The CDR3 bases are TGTGCCAGCTCACCACCCGGTAGGAACACTGAAGCTTTCTTT.